Included here is one T cell receptor (beta chain) sequence, with context. These data belong to a study of T cell changes during pregnancy in multiple sclerosis. Sequencing was performed with immunoSEQ multiplex PCR; in TCRdb, only in-frame clones are kept and a portion is missing. The repertoire consists of roughly 80,000 clones, with 89% occurring once and the leading ten covering over 1.5%. The sequence was collected from a female donor with multiple sclerosis, enrolled in a pregnancy study. The sequencing used peripheral blood, collected before pregnancy.

The CDR3 sequence is CAWGQGSTGELFF. The CDR3 nucleotides are TGTGCCTGGGGACAGGGGAGCACCGGGGAGCTGTTTTTT. The chain combines TRBV30 with TRBJ2-2; TRBD1 matches 9 bases. Losses at the gene ends were 5 bases for V and 4 bases for J; bases not matched to a gene: 2. Germline V gene data show CDR1 as GTSNPN and CDR2 as SVGIG (reference sequence). There are 13 residues in the CDR3.